This T cell receptor beta chain stems from a study of PD-1 blockade in classical Hodgkin lymphoma. Across the study: Patients were dosed intravenously with nivolumab at 3 mg/kg every 2 weeks.

In this sample, this clone turned up a few times. Its antigen remains unidentified. Each and every patient relapsed after autologous stem cell transplantation, and patients got differing brentuximab vedotin exposure. Here immunoSEQ multiplex PCR was the method, and the copy in TCRdb shows in-frame clones only, minus some. Of approximately 90,000 clones in the sample, around nine tenths are singletons; the top ten hold roughly 2.6%. V gave up 2 bases and J gave up 3 bases, with 7 bases separating them. This CDR3 is built from 13 residues. Germline V gene data show CDR1 as SGHAT and CDR2 as FQNNGV. Study conclusions and caveats: Partial responders and progressors had significantly lower baseline TCR diversity.

This receptor was taken from a human donor with classical Hodgkin lymphoma. The chain links TRBV11-2 to TRBJ1-1; no definite D call. Source: peripheral blood mononuclear cells (PBMCs), taken before the second cycle of nivolumab. The CDR3 coding sequence is TGTGCCAGCAGCTTACGAGAGTACACTGAAGCTTTCTTT. This gives the protein CASSLREYTEAFF.